This is a list of T cell receptor beta chains from one sample in a study of blood T cell repertoires in COVID-19. Only in-frame clones appear in the TCRdb table, and some are missing; sequencing was by immunoSEQ multiplex PCR. The sample includes about 140,000 clones, over 65% of them seen just once. Specimen: peripheral blood. All receptors come from a woman older than 75 with active or convalescent COVID-19. Both conserved end residues are part of each CDR3. The order of the fields is clone size, CDR3 length, V gene, J gene, D gene, CDR3 protein, CDR3 DNA. D genes are given only for firm matches. Size values are once, few and many counts, or a class for expanded clones, and some rows have none.

abundance: NA
len: 15
v_gene: TRBV5-8
j_gene: TRBJ1-1
d_gene: TRBD1
CDR3aa: CASRVTGYSYTEAFF
CDR3nt: TGTGCCAGCAGGGTGACAGGGTATAGCTACACTGAAGCTTTCTTT

abundance: NA
len: 16
v_gene: TRBV15
j_gene: TRBJ1-2
d_gene: NA
CDR3aa: CATSRVTAGERDGYTF
CDR3nt: TGTGCCACCAGCAGAGTGACTGCGGGGGAGAGAGATGGCTACACCTTC

abundance: NA
len: 17
v_gene: TRBV18
j_gene: TRBJ2-5
d_gene: TRBD2
CDR3aa: CASSPLSAGRQQETQYF
CDR3nt: TGTGCCAGCTCACCACTATCAGCGGGGAGACAACAAGAGACCCAGTACTTC

abundance: NA
len: 14
v_gene: TRBV2
j_gene: TRBJ1-4
d_gene: NA
CDR3aa: CASTRDATNEKLFF
CDR3nt: TGTGCCAGCACCAGGGATGCAACTAATGAAAAACTGTTTTTT

abundance: NA
len: 12
v_gene: TRBV29-1
j_gene: TRBJ1-3
d_gene: NA
CDR3aa: CSVTGTGNTIYF
CDR3nt: TGCAGCGTCACTGGTACTGGAAACACCATATATTTT

abundance: NA
len: 15
v_gene: TRBV19
j_gene: TRBJ1-2
d_gene: NA
CDR3aa: CASSTGTQGTAGYTF
CDR3nt: TGTGCCAGTAGTACTGGAACACAGGGAACCGCTGGCTACACCTTC

abundance: NA
len: 14
v_gene: TRBV3-1/TRBV3-2
j_gene: TRBJ1-4
d_gene: TRBD1
CDR3aa: CASSQGRGREKLFF
CDR3nt: TGTGCCAGCAGCCAAGGCAGGGGGCGTGAAAAACTGTTTTTT

abundance: NA
len: 16
v_gene: TRBV7-9
j_gene: TRBJ1-6
d_gene: NA
CDR3aa: CASSLLTGPINSPLHF
CDR3nt: TGTGCCAGCAGCTTATTAACAGGGCCAATAAATTCACCCCTCCACTTT

abundance: NA
len: 15
v_gene: TRBV14
j_gene: TRBJ2-3
d_gene: NA
CDR3aa: CASRGNRGYLDTQYF
CDR3nt: TGTGCCAGCCGCGGGAACAGGGGCTACTTAGATACGCAGTATTTT

abundance: NA
len: 15
v_gene: TRBV10-3
j_gene: TRBJ2-7
d_gene: NA
CDR3aa: CAISKYGADSYEQYF
CDR3nt: TGTGCCATCAGTAAATATGGGGCCGACTCCTACGAGCAGTACTTC

abundance: few
len: 15
v_gene: TRBV3-1/TRBV3-2
j_gene: TRBJ2-2
d_gene: NA
CDR3aa: CASSQATGRTGELFF
CDR3nt: TGTGCCAGCAGCCAAGCTACAGGGAGAACCGGGGAGCTGTTTTTT

abundance: NA
len: 14
v_gene: TRBV28
j_gene: TRBJ1-1
d_gene: NA
CDR3aa: CASRPTGAGAEAFF
CDR3nt: TGTGCCAGCAGACCTACAGGAGCCGGCGCTGAAGCTTTCTTT

abundance: NA
len: 17
v_gene: TRBV3-1/TRBV3-2
j_gene: TRBJ2-1
d_gene: TRBD2
CDR3aa: CASSQVRVLADYNEQFF
CDR3nt: TGTGCCAGCAGCCAAGTCCGGGTCCTAGCGGACTACAATGAGCAGTTCTTC

abundance: NA
len: 15
v_gene: TRBV25-1
j_gene: TRBJ1-5
d_gene: TRBD1
CDR3aa: CASSDSTGGYQPQHF
CDR3nt: TGTGCCAGCAGTGATTCTACAGGGGGCTATCAGCCCCAGCATTTT

abundance: NA
len: 16
v_gene: TRBV19
j_gene: TRBJ2-1
d_gene: TRBD2
CDR3aa: CASRDDSGGARHEQFF
CDR3nt: TGTGCCAGTAGGGACGATAGCGGGGGGGCCAGGCATGAGCAGTTCTTC

abundance: few
len: 15
v_gene: TRBV5-6
j_gene: TRBJ2-7
d_gene: TRBD1
CDR3aa: CASSYRGTGFSEQYF
CDR3nt: TGTGCCAGCAGCTACCGCGGGACAGGGTTCTCCGAGCAGTACTTC

abundance: NA
len: 15
v_gene: TRBV11-2
j_gene: TRBJ1-2
d_gene: TRBD1
CDR3aa: CASSLSVTGSYGYTF
CDR3nt: TGTGCCAGCAGCTTATCTGTGACAGGGAGCTATGGCTACACCTTC

abundance: NA
len: 17
v_gene: TRBV9
j_gene: TRBJ2-6
d_gene: NA
CDR3aa: CASSPPLGGPTKNVLTF
CDR3nt: TGTGCCAGCAGCCCCCCCCTAGGAGGTCCCACAAAGAACGTCCTGACTTTC

abundance: NA
len: 15
v_gene: TRBV19
j_gene: TRBJ1-5
d_gene: NA
CDR3aa: CASSYGGTSNQPQHF
CDR3nt: TGTGCCAGTAGTTACGGGGGAACTAGCAATCAGCCCCAGCATTTT

abundance: NA
len: 15
v_gene: TRBV19
j_gene: TRBJ1-3
d_gene: NA
CDR3aa: CASSIAALSGNTIYF
CDR3nt: TGTGCCAGTAGTATAGCAGCGCTTTCCGGAAACACCATATATTTT

abundance: few
len: 15
v_gene: TRBV14
j_gene: TRBJ2-3
d_gene: TRBD2
CDR3aa: CASSSGGAIADTQYF
CDR3nt: TGTGCCAGCAGCAGCGGGGGGGCGATAGCAGATACGCAGTATTTT

abundance: once
len: 14
v_gene: TRBV7-6
j_gene: TRBJ1-4
d_gene: NA
CDR3aa: CASSLEEGGEKLFF
CDR3nt: TGTGCCAGCAGCTTAGAGGAGGGCGGTGAAAAACTGTTTTTT

abundance: NA
len: 18
v_gene: TRBV2
j_gene: TRBJ2-3
d_gene: TRBD1
CDR3aa: CASEGPFGTGPTTDTQYF
CDR3nt: TGTGCCAGCGAGGGACCTTTCGGGACAGGGCCTACCACAGATACGCAGTATTTT

abundance: NA
len: 13
v_gene: TRBV11-3
j_gene: TRBJ2-1
d_gene: TRBD2
CDR3aa: CASAGERGNEQFF
CDR3nt: TGTGCCAGTGCGGGAGAGAGGGGCAATGAGCAGTTCTTC

abundance: once
len: 13
v_gene: TRBV4-1
j_gene: TRBJ1-2
d_gene: NA
CDR3aa: CASSRGMNYGYTF
CDR3nt: TGCGCCAGCAGCCGCGGGATGAACTATGGCTACACCTTC